This TCR beta chain emerged from a study of blood T cell repertoires in COVID-19. Looking at the study overall: Researchers got acute and convalescent COVID-19 samples from the United States, Italy and Spain. Sources were T cells, B-cell-depleted T cells, or PBMCs; the material itself was cDNA or gDNA.

In the study's own analysis: Scientists estimated how many nucleated cells there were by amplifying reference gene primers. Clones were read by immunoSEQ multiplex PCR, and TCRdb kept only the in-frame ones, dropping some. The V and J calls and clone size come from that table; D and trimming were worked out from the DNA. Of over 150,000 clones listed, 70% to 90% are singletons. Trimming took 2 bases from V and 3 from J; bases not matched to a gene: 15. The V gene's germline CDR1 is MNHEY and CDR2 SVGEGT. There are 19 residues in the CDR3. The TCR was taken from a man between 65 and 80 years old with active or convalescent COVID-19. This sequence joins TRBV6-2 or TRBV6-3 and TRBJ1-4; 7 nucleotides line up with TRBD1. The sample was peripheral blood. In DNA form, the CDR3 reads TGTGCCAGCAGTTACAAGTTGGGTCAGGGGGAGGAGGCTAATGAAAAACTGTTTTTT. It specifies CASSYKLGQGEEANEKLFF.